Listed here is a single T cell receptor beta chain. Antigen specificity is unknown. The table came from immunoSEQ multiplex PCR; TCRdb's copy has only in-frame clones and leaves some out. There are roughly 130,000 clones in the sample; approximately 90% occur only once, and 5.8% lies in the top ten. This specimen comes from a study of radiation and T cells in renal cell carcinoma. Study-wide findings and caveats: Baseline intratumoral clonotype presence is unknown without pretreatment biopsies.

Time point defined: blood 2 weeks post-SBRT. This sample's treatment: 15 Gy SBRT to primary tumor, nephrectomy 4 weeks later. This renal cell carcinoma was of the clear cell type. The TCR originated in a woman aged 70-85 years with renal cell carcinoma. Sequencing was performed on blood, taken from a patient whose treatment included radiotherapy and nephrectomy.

CDR3 coding DNA: TGTGCCAGCGTCACGGAGGCAGGGGTCTATGGCTACACCTTC. It translates to CASVTEAGVYGYTF. V is TRBV6-1 and J is TRBJ1-2; possible D gene TRBD1, 6 bases. The CDR3 runs to 14 residues. From germline, CDR1 is MNHNS and CDR2 SASEGT. V was trimmed by 8 bases and J by 4 bases, leaving 17 bases between them.